This TCR beta chain was found in a study of patients and donors after allogeneic stem cell transplantation. From germline, CDR1 is SGHRS and CDR2 YFSETQ. Trimming left V 0 bases short and J 8 bases short, with 3 bases between. There are 11 residues in the CDR3. TCRdb called the RT-PCR reads again in MiXCR, with one record for every CDR3 protein. The sample lists 200,000 to 250,000 distinct CDR3 sequences, roughly 14% occurring once. The rearrangement uses TRBV5-1 and TRBJ2-1; D remains unclear. The TCR originated in a human donor who was either an allogeneic HSCT recipient or a stem cell or donor lymphocyte infusion donor (not recorded which). It is not recorded whose cells these are; they may come from a transplant donor. Input material: blood, either unsorted or a sorted T cell fraction (not recorded which). The CDR3: CASSLEYEQFF. CDR3 DNA sequence: TGCGCCAGCAGCTTGGAATATGAGCAGTTCTTC.